The T cell receptor (beta chain) described here comes from a study of cytomegalovirus exposure and HLA in healthy donors. Overall study findings and caveats: In a later analysis, parvovirus B19, influenza, CMV and Epstein-Barr virus appeared linked to several top co-occurrence clusters. A later analysis linked a missense DCLRE1C variant to TCR beta V- and J-gene trimming. Associated with cytomegalovirus, according to the listing, were 150 to 200 TCR beta chains.

Regarding this clone: Its antigen is as yet unknown.

CDR1 and CDR2 (germline): MGHRA, YSYEKL. The CDR3 runs to 15 residues. V gave up 0 bases and J gave up 7 bases; unmatched junction bases: 6. Both 60 Vbeta primers and 13 Jbeta primers went into the PCR. Using immunoSEQ multiplex PCR, the repertoire was profiled, and TCRdb retains in-frame clones only, with some absent. This sample has about 140,000 clones, with more than 75% found just once. Sequencing was carried out using PBMCs. The TCR comes from a woman aged 18-29 years in good health and CMV-seropositive. This chain connects TRBV4-1 to TRBJ1-5; 7 positions match TRBD1. CDR3 region: CASSQEEGAHQPQHF. The CDR3 DNA follows: TGCGCCAGCAGCCAAGAAGAGGGGGCTCACCAGCCCCAGCATTTT.